This section outlines one T cell receptor (beta chain) sequence together with its context. The antigen remains undetermined. Each CDR3 protein is one row after TCRdb ran MiXCR on the RT-PCR reads. The table shows about 700,000 distinct CDR3 sequences, with more than 11% occurring only once. This entry is derived from a study of response to subunit inactivated influenza vaccine. Study results and caveats: The study's authors posited that every seasonal influenza vaccination enlists few new T cells.

With V trimmed by 1 base and J by 5 bases, 2 bases remained unmatched. The germline V gene encodes CDR1 MNHNY and CDR2 SVGAGI (reference sequence). The CDR3 totals 13 residues. The receptor was isolated from a man between 50 and 59 years old who received an inactivated influenza vaccine. Here the sequenced sample was PBMCs from blood, taken 14 to 15 days before vaccination. This sequence joins TRBV6-6 and TRBJ2-7, with 7 bases matching TRBD1. The CDR3 loop is CASSYLQGNEQYF. The CDR3 DNA reads TGTGCCAGCAGTTACTTACAGGGGAACGAGCAGTACTTC.